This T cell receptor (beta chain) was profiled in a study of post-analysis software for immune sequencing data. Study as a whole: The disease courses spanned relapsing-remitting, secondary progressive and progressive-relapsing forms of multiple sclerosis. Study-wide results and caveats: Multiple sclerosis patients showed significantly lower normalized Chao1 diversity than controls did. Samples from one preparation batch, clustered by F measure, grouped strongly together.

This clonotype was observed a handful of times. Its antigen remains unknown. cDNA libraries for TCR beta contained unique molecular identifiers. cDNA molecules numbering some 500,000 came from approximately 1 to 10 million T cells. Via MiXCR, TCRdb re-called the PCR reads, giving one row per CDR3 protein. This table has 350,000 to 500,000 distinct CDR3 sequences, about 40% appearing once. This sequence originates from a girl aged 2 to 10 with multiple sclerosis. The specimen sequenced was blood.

CDR3 residues: CASSSTSDNEQFF. CDR3 DNA sequence: TGTGCCAGCAGCTCGACCAGTGACAATGAGCAGTTCTTC. This chain links TRBV7-3 with TRBJ2-1; D is ambiguous. The CDR3 loop spans 13 amino acids. The germline V and J ends were trimmed by 4 bases and 5 bases, with 9 bases remaining between them. Per the germline V gene, CDR1 is SGHTA and CDR2 is FQGTGA.